The 25 T cell receptor beta chains in this list originate from one sample, sequenced in a study of shared clonotypes between healthy human individuals. The table came from immunoSEQ multiplex PCR; TCRdb's copy has only in-frame clones and leaves some out. The table records more than 900,000 clones, approximately 80% of them present only once. The source material was memory CD4+ T cells from PBMCs. Subset specified: CD45RA-negative fraction. These TCRs come from a man in his late teens or twenties in good health. Some clones in this sample may be carry-over from other donors' samples.

As regards this clone: With a much larger clone just one base away, this may be a read error. The chain recombines TRBV29-1 with TRBJ1-3; D remains ambiguous. This CDR3 region has 10 residues. CDR1 and CDR2 from the germline V gene are SQVTM and ANQGSEA. CDR3 bases: TGCAGCGTGCGGGCTGACACCTTATATTTT. This gives the protein CSVRADTLYF.

The rearrangement joins TRBV5-6 to TRBJ2-1; a weak D match, TRBD1 (5 bases). Trimming removed 2 bases at V and 10 bases at J, with 28 bases between. This CDR3 region has 18 residues. Germline V gene sequence: CDR1 SGHDT, CDR2 YYEEEE. DNA for the CDR3: TGTGCCAGCAGCTTCGGACGGTCCAGGCAGGGCCTAAAGTACGAGCAGTTCTTC. This translates into CASSFGRSRQGLKYEQFF.

In DNA form, the CDR3 reads TGCGCCAGCAGACCGGGACTGGGGCGGTCTGGAAACACCATATATTTT. It specifies CASRPGLGRSGNTIYF. The chain uses TRBV4-1 and TRBJ1-3, with TRBD1 as a possible D gene (5 bases). Germline CDR1 reads MGHRA; CDR2 reads YSYEKL. Trimming shortened V by 6 bases and J by 1 base, and 16 bases separated the two germline ends. The CDR3 contains 16 residues.

CDR3 DNA sequence: TGCGCCAGCAGCCAAGATTTAGTGGAGGGAAACACCATATATTTT. Its protein is CASSQDLVEGNTIYF. The chain recombines TRBV4-3 with TRBJ1-3; D is unclear. V shed 0 bases and J shed 4 bases, with 10 bases lying between them. The V gene's germline CDR1 is LGHNA and CDR2 YSLEER. CDR3 length: 15 amino acids.

This clone showed up just once. The V call is TRBV30, the J call TRBJ2-1, with a possible D match to TRBD2 (6 bases). Germline assignment: CDR1 GTSNPN and CDR2 SVGIG (reference sequence). This CDR3 has 12 residues. V was clipped by 8 bases and J by 10 bases, with 18 bases between them. The CDR3 spells CARLITAGEQFF. The CDR3 DNA is TGTGCCCGCCTTATAACTGCGGGGGAGCAGTTCTTC. Complete variable domain (other parts from reference TRBV30 and TRBJ2-1): SQTIHQWPATLVQPVGSPLSLECTVEGTSNPNLYWYRQAAGRGLQLLFYSVGIGQISSEVPQNLSASRPQDRQFILSSKKLLLSDSGFYLCARLITAGEQFFGPGTRLTVL.

This clone was recorded a few times. With a much larger clone just one base away, this may be a read error. This chain joins TRBV29-1 and TRBJ2-5; D is unresolved. The CDR3 loop spans 13 amino acids. Per germline, CDR1 SQVTM and CDR2 ANQGSEA. Deletions cut 5 bases from V and 0 bases from J, with 10 bases between. CDR3 in amino acids: CSVSTIYQETQYF. The CDR3 DNA reads TGCAGCGTTTCAACCATCTACCAAGAGACCCAGTACTTC.

This clone has only a few counts. The chain joins TRBV5-1 to TRBJ1-4, with 8 positions matching TRBD1. The CDR3 runs to 15 residues. J lost 4 bases, V lost 4 bases, and 6 bases had no gene match. Germline CDR1 SGHRS, CDR2 YFSETQ. The CDR3 sequence: CASSPGQGHNEKLFF. DNA for the CDR3: TGCGCCAGCAGCCCAGGACAGGGACATAATGAAAAACTGTTTTTT.

The genes are TRBV7-9 and TRBJ1-4; D is unclear. Trimming removed 5 bases from V and 8 bases from J, with 15 bases in between. CDR3 size: 14 residues. Germline lookup yields CDR1 SEHNR and CDR2 FQNEAQ (reference sequence). CDR3 sequence reads: CASSQTVLGEKLFF. The CDR3 DNA follows: TGTGCCAGCAGCCAGACCGTGCTGGGCGAAAAACTGTTTTTT.

The V call is TRBV19, the J call TRBJ2-5; 11 bases match TRBD2. CDR1 and CDR2 from the germline V gene are LNHDA and SQIVND (reference sequence). V was pared by 9 bases and J by 2 bases, with 2 bases of the junction left unmatched. The CDR3 runs 13 residues. CDR3 in amino acids: CASGTSGQETQYF. The CDR3 nucleotides read TGTGCCAGCGGGACTAGCGGACAAGAGACCCAGTACTTC. Full variable domain (outside the CDR3, taken from reference TRBV19 and TRBJ2-5): DGGITQSPKYLFRKEGQNVTLSCEQNLNHDAMYWYRQDPGQGLRLIYYSQIVNDFQKGDIAEGYSVSREKKESFPLTVTSAQKNPTAFYLCASGTSGQETQYFGPGTRLLVL.

The table lists this clone with a few counts. The chain carries TRBV11-3 and TRBJ1-1, with 7 bases lining up with TRBD1. The CDR3 has 15 residues. The junction had 15 bases not matched to a gene; V was cut back by 4 bases and J by 10 bases. The germline gives CDR1 SGHNT, CDR2 YENEEA. CDR3 sequence: CASSSDREPHLGAFF. DNA for the CDR3: TGTGCCAGCAGCTCAGACAGGGAGCCACATCTGGGAGCTTTCTTT.

The chain combines TRBV11-2 with TRBJ1-5; TRBD1 matches at 7 bases. CDR3 size: 14 residues. J lost 4 bases, V lost 4 bases, and 4 bases had no gene match. The germline V gene encodes CDR1 SGHAT and CDR2 FQNNGV. The chain's CDR3 is CASSSGQANQPQHF. The CDR3 DNA is TGTGCCAGCAGCTCCGGACAGGCGAATCAGCCCCAGCATTTT.

This chain joins TRBV7-2 and TRBJ2-2, with 8 bases lining up with TRBD2. This CDR3 spans 16 amino acids. V trimming: 1 base; J trimming: 6 bases; junction bases outside the gene matches: 7. Germline V gives CDR1 SGHTA, CDR2 FQGNSA. The CDR3 is CASSLVAGGSAGELFF. In DNA form, the CDR3 reads TGTGCCAGCAGCTTAGTTGCGGGAGGATCGGCCGGGGAGCTGTTTTTT. Complete variable domain (other parts from reference TRBV7-2 and TRBJ2-2): GAGVSQSPSNKVTEKGKDVELRCDPISGHTALYWYRQSLGQGLEFLIYFQGNSAPDKSGLPSDRFSAERTGGSVSTLTIQRTQQEDSAVYLCASSLVAGGSAGELFFGEGSRLTVL.

The chain combines TRBV7-2 with TRBJ2-1; 8 bases fit TRBD2. Unmatched junction bases numbered 11, after V lost 4 bases and J lost 12 bases. Germline V lookup: CDR1 SGHTA, CDR2 FQGNSA. This CDR3 region has 14 residues. The CDR3 DNA reads as TGTGCCAGCAGCTCCGGGGGGGATCGCATGGGGCAGTTCTTC. As protein: CASSSGGDRMGQFF.

V gene TRBV5-1 combines with J gene TRBJ2-6; maybe TRBD1 (5 bases). V was trimmed by 4 bases and J by 2 bases, leaving 13 bases between them. This CDR3 comprises 16 residues. Germline lookup yields CDR1 SGHRS and CDR2 YFSETQ. CDR3 loop: CASSTQGSAGANVLTF. As DNA, the CDR3 is TGCGCCAGCAGCACCCAGGGCTCCGCTGGGGCCAACGTCCTGACTTTC.

This clone was recorded many times. The CDR3 region has the DNA TGCGCCAGCAGCCAGAACCAAGATACGCAGTATTTT. This gives the protein CASSQNQDTQYF. V gene TRBV5-1 combines with J gene TRBJ2-3, with D unclear. Trimming took 4 bases from V and 5 from J, leaving 8 bases between them. The CDR3 covers 12 residues. Germline CDR1 is SGHRS and CDR2 is YFSETQ.

This clone was seen a few times. V usage is TRBV7-2 and J usage is TRBJ2-4, with TRBD2 identical over 10 bases. The CDR3 extends over 19 amino acids. From germline, CDR1 is SGHTA and CDR2 FQGNSA. After removal of 0 bases from V and 0 bases from J, the junction contained 8 bases not matched to a gene. The CDR3 nucleotides are TGTGCCAGCAGCTTAGCGGTGATAGCGGGAGGTCTAGCCAAAAACATTCAGTACTTC. Translated: CASSLAVIAGGLAKNIQYF.

CDR3 protein: CASRMSGANTGELFF. The CDR3 DNA sequence: TGTGCCAGCCGTATGAGCGGGGCGAACACCGGGGAGCTGTTTTTT. The chain couples TRBV5-8 to TRBJ2-2; 7 bases match TRBD2. V lost 7 bases, J lost 0 bases, and 6 bases stayed unmatched. Per the germline V gene, CDR1 is SGHTS and CDR2 is YDEGEE. The CDR3 sequence is 15 residues long.

The gene calls are TRBV28 and TRBJ2-7; possibly TRBD2 for D (5 bases). The ends were cut back, 5 bases at V and 3 bases at J, with 14 bases in the middle. Germline CDR1 MDHEN, CDR2 SYDVKM. This CDR3 contains 14 residues. CDR3 in DNA: TGTGCCAGCAGTCCCCTAGAGAGGGACTACGAGCAGTACTTC. It encodes CASSPLERDYEQYF. Supplemented by reference TRBV28 and TRBJ2-7, the full variable domain reads DVKVTQSSRYLVKRTGEKVFLECVQDMDHENMFWYRQDPGLGLRLIYFSYDVKMKEKGDIPEGYSVSREKKERFSLILESASTNQTSMYLCASSPLERDYEQYFGPGTRLTVT.

The gene calls are TRBV9 and TRBJ2-3; a weak D match, TRBD1 (5 bases). V was pared by 6 bases and J by 3 bases, with 8 bases between. Germline loops: CDR1 SGDLS, CDR2 YYNGEE. CDR3 size: 12 residues. CDR3 DNA: TGTGCCAGCACTCCAGGGACAGATACGCAGTATTTT. This codes for CASTPGTDTQYF. The variable domain in full, with the rest retrieved from reference TRBV9 and TRBJ2-3, is DSGVTQTPKHLITATGQRVTLRCSPRSGDLSVYWYQQSLDQGLQFLIQYYNGEERAKGNILERFSAQQFPDLHSELNLSSLELGDSALYFCASTPGTDTQYFGPGTRLTVL.

With regard to this clone: This likely came from a read error, as a far larger clone is one base away. The sample holds other DNA sequences that translate to the same CDR3. V gene TRBV9 combines with J gene TRBJ2-6; D unresolved. The germline V gene has CDR1 SGDLS and CDR2 YYNGEE. The CDR3 runs 15 residues. Trimming left V 0 bases short and J 2 bases short, with 6 bases between. The DNA for the CDR3 is TGTGCCAGCAGCGTAGGCGGAGCTGGGGCCAACGTCCTGACTTTC. Translating it yields CASSVGGAGANVLTF.

V is TRBV6-5 and J is TRBJ1-2, with 12 bases lining up with TRBD1. Germline V gives CDR1 MNHEY, CDR2 SVGAGI. The CDR3 sequence is 13 residues long. The trim removed 8 bases at V and 6 bases at J, leaving 4 bases unmatched. CDR3 sequence (DNA): TGTGCCAGCCGTGGGGACAGGGGGCATGGCTACACCTTC. Residues: CASRGDRGHGYTF.

Regarding this clone: Other DNA variants within this sample encode the same CDR3. This chain links TRBV29-1 with TRBJ1-1, with D hard to call. Germline V gene data show CDR1 as SQVTM and CDR2 as ANQGSEA. The V gene lost 7 bases and the J gene lost 1 base, with 7 bases spanning the gap. This CDR3 is built from 11 residues. In nucleotides, the CDR3 is TGCAGCGGCACAGAGAACACTGAAGCTTTCTTT. Translating gives CSGTENTEAFF.

The chain combines TRBV14 with TRBJ2-3; D unresolved. With 1 base removed from V and 2 bases from J, the gap between germline ends came to 10 bases. The CDR3 extends over 15 amino acids. Germline V gene sequence: CDR1 SGHDN, CDR2 FVKESK. CDR3 protein: CASSQGRIATDTQYF. CDR3 bases: TGTGCCAGCAGCCAAGGGAGAATCGCCACAGATACGCAGTATTTT.

V is TRBV27 and J is TRBJ2-5; no definite D call. Germline V CDR1 and CDR2: MNHEY, SMNVEV (reference sequence). The CDR3 is 14 amino acids. The V end was cut by 5 bases, the J end by 0 bases, with 10 bases between. The CDR3 reads CASSPSLYQETQYF. DNA of the CDR3: TGTGCCAGCAGTCCCTCCCTGTACCAAGAGACCCAGTACTTC.

This sequence joins TRBV28 and TRBJ1-5; TRBD1 agrees at 9 bases. With 6 bases clipped from V and 7 bases from J, the junction kept 13 bases outside the gene matches. This CDR3 is 16 amino acids long. Germline CDR1 MDHEN, CDR2 SYDVKM. CDR3 nucleotide sequence: TGTGCCAGCAGCCCAGGGGGATACAGGGGGCAACAGCCCCAGCATTTT. It encodes CASSPGGYRGQQPQHF.